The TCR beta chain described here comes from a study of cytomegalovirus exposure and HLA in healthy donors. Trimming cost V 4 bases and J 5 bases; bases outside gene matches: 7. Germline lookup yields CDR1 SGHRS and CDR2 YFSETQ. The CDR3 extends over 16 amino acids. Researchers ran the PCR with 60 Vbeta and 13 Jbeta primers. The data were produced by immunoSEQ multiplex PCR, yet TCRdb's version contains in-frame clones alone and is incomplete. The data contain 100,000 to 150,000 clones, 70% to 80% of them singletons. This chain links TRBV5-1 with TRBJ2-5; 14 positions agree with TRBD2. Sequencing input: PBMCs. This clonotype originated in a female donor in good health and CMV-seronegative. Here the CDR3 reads CASSIGTSGSVETQYF. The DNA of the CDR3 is TGCGCCAGCAGCATTGGGACTAGCGGGAGTGTGGAGACCCAGTACTTC.